These T cell receptor beta chains were read from a single sample in a study of T cell changes during pregnancy in multiple sclerosis. The method was immunoSEQ multiplex PCR; TCRdb's version includes in-frame clones alone and lacks a portion of them. The table shows around 96,000 clones, with roughly 94% occurring only once. This material consisted of peripheral blood, taken after pregnancy. The receptors were gathered from a female donor in good health, enrolled as a control in a pregnancy study. Both conserved end residues are trimmed from each CDR3. D genes are given only for firm matches.

V gene	D gene	J gene	CDR3 protein
TRBV28	NA	TRBJ2-5	ASRRQDQETQY
TRBV5-1	TRBD2	TRBJ2-5	ASSLRTSGQETQY
TRBV19	TRBD1	TRBJ1-1	ASSPWTGVGTEAF
TRBV5-8	NA	TRBJ1-4	ASSFGGGLNEKLF
TRBV7-8	TRBD1	TRBJ1-2	ASSRRPGQGAGGYT
TRBV6-6	NA	TRBJ1-5	ASAVGSGNQPQH
TRBV10-1	TRBD2	TRBJ2-3	APNEREDLRDTQY
TRBV19	NA	TRBJ1-5	ASSISPGNQPQH
TRBV6-1	TRBD1	TRBJ1-2	ASREGDRAGYGYT
TRBV29-1	NA	TRBJ1-1	SAIRTVPNTEAF
TRBV14	TRBD1	TRBJ2-5	ASSRGRRTGEETQY
TRBV9	NA	TRBJ1-1	ASSVGPGYPEAF
TRBV7-9	TRBD1	TRBJ2-5	ASSPGTVAETQY
TRBV5-6	NA	TRBJ1-2	ASSQTTRGGYT
TRBV28	NA	TRBJ1-5	ASSRSTRDNQPQH
TRBV28	NA	TRBJ1-1	ASSFNPNKQGEAF